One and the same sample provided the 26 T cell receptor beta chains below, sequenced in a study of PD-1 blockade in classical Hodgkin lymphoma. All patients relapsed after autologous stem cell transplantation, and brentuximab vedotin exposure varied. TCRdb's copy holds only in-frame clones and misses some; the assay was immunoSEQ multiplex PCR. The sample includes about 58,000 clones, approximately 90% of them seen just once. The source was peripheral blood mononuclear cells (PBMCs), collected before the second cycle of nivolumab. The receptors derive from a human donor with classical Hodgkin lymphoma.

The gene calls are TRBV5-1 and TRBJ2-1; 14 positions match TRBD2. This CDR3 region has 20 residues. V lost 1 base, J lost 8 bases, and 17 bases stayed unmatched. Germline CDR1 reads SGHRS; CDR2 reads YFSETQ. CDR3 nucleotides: TGCGCCAGCAGCTTGTGGGGACTAGCGGGAGCTACCGGTCAGCTGGATGAGCAGTTCTTC. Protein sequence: CASSLWGLAGATGQLDEQFF.

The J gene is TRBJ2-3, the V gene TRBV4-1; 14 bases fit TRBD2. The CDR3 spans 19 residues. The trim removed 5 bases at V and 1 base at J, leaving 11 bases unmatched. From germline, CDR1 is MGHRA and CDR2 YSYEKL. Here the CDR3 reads CASSWPGTSGRWGTDTQYF. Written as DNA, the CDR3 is TGCGCCAGCAGCTGGCCCGGGACTAGCGGGAGATGGGGCACAGATACGCAGTATTTT.

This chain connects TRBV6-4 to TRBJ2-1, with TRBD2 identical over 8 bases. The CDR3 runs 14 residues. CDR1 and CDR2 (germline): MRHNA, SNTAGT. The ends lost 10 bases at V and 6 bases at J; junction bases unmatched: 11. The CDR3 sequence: CATTPGLDVNEQFF. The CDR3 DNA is TGTGCCACCACGCCGGGACTAGACGTCAATGAGCAGTTCTTC.

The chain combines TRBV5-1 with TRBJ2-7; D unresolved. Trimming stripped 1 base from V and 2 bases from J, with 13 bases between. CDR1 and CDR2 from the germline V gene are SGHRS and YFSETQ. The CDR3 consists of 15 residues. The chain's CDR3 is CASSLSPDLTYEQYF. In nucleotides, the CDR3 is TGCGCCAGCAGCTTGTCCCCGGACCTCACCTACGAGCAGTACTTC.

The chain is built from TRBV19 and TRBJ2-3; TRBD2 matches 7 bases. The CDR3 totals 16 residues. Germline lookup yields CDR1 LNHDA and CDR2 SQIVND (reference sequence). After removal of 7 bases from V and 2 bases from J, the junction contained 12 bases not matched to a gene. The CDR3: CASTPRGLINTDTQYF. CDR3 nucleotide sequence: TGTGCCAGTACCCCGCGGGGACTAATAAACACAGATACGCAGTATTTT.

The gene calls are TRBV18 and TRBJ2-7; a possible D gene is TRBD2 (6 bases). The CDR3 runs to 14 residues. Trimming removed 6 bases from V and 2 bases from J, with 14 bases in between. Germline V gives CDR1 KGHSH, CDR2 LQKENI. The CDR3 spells CASSAGTGTYEQYF. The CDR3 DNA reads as TGTGCCAGCTCGGCCGGGACTGGAACCTACGAGCAGTACTTC.

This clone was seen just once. CDR3 in amino acids: CASSIILVPSGNTIYF. The CDR3 region has the DNA TGTGCCAGTAGTATTATATTGGTCCCATCTGGAAACACCATATATTTT. V gene TRBV19 combines with J gene TRBJ1-3; D is uncertain. This CDR3 is built from 16 residues. CDR1 is LNHDA and CDR2 is SQIVND in the germline V gene (reference sequence). The V end was cut by 3 bases, the J end by 1 base, with 13 bases between.

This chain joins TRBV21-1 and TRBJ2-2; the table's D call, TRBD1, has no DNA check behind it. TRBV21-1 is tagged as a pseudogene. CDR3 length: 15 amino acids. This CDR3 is CASSLGQLNTGELFF. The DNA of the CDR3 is TGTGCCAGCAGCCTGGGACAACTGAACACCGGGGAGCTGTTTTTT.

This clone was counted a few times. Here the CDR3 DNA reads TGCGCCAGCAGCCAAGAGCTCGGGCGGGACACAGATACGCAGTATTTT. Residues: CASSQELGRDTDTQYF. This chain connects TRBV4-3 to TRBJ2-3; D may be TRBD2 (6 bases). This CDR3 comprises 16 residues. V shed 0 bases and J shed 2 bases, with 12 bases lying between them. The germline gives CDR1 LGHNA, CDR2 YSLEER.

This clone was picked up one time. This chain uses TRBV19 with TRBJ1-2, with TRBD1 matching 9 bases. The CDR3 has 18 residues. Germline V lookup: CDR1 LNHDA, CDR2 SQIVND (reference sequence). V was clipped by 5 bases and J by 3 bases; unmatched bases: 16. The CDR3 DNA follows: TGTGCCAGTAGTCTCCCAACAGGGGGCCCTAATCCTTACTATGGCTACACCTTC. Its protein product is CASSLPTGGPNPYYGYTF.

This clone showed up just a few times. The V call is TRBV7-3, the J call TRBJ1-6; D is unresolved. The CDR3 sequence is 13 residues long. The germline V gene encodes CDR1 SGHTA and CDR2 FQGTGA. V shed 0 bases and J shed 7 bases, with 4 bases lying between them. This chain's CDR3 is CASSLTDNSPLHF. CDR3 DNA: TGTGCCAGCAGCTTAACGGACAATTCACCCCTCCACTTT.

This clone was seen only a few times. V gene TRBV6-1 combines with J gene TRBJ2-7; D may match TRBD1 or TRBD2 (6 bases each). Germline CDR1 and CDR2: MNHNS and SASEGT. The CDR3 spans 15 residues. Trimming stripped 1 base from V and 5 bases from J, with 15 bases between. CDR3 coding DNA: TGTGCCAGCAGTGAAGTGGAGGGGGAACCGGACGAGCAGTACTTC. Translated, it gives CASSEVEGEPDEQYF.

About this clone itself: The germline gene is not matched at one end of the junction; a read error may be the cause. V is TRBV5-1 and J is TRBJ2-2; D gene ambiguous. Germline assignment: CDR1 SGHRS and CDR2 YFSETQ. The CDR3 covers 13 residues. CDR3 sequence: CVSSLSSPGELFF. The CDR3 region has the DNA TGCGTCAGCAGCTTGTCCTCTCCCGGGGAGCTGTTTTTT.

The CDR3: CASSFLPGQGLHTQYF. The CDR3 DNA reads TGTGCCAGCAGCTTCCTCCCGGGACAGGGCCTCCATACGCAGTATTTT. J is TRBJ2-3 and V is TRBV7-8; 9 bases are a match to TRBD1. V dropped 3 bases and J dropped 7; count of bases not matched to a gene: 11. Germline loops: CDR1 SGHVS, CDR2 FQNEAQ. The CDR3 loop spans 16 amino acids.

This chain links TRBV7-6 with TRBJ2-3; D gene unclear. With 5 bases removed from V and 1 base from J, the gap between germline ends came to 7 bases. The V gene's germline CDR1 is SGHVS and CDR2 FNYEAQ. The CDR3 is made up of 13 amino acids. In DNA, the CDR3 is TGTGCCAGCAGCCCAGGAGGCACAGATACGCAGTATTTT. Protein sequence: CASSPGGTDTQYF.

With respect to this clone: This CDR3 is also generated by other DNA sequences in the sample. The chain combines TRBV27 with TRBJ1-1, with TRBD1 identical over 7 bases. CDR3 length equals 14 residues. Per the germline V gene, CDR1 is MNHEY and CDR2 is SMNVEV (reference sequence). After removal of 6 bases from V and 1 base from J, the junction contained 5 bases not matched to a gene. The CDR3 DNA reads TGTGCCAGCAGCCCTGGGACAGCGAACACTGAAGCTTTCTTT. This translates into CASSPGTANTEAFF.

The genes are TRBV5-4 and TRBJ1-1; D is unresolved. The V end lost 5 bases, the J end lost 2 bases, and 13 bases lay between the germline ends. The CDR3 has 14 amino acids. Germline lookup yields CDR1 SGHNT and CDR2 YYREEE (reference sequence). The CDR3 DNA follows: TGTGCCAGCAGTGACCCGAGAACAAACACTGAAGCTTTCTTT. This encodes CASSDPRTNTEAFF.

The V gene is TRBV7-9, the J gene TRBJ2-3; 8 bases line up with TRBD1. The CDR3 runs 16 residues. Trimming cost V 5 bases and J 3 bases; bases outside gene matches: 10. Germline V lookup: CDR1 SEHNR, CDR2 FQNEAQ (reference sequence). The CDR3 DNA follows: TGTGCCAGCAGCCTCGGACAGGGTATTTGGACAGATACGCAGTATTTT. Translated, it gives CASSLGQGIWTDTQYF. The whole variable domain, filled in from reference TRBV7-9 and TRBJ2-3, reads DTGVSQNPRHKITKRGQNVTFRCDPISEHNRLYWYRQTLGQGPEFLTYFQNEAQLEKSRLLSDRFSAERPKGSFSTLEIQRTEQGDSAMYLCASSLGQGIWTDTQYFGPGTRLTVL.

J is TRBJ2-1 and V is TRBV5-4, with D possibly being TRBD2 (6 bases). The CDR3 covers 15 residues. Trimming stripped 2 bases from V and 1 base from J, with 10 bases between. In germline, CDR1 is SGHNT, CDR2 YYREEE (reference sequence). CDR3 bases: TGTGCCAGCAGCTTTCCGACTAGTTCCTACAATGAGCAGTTCTTC. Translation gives CASSFPTSSYNEQFF.

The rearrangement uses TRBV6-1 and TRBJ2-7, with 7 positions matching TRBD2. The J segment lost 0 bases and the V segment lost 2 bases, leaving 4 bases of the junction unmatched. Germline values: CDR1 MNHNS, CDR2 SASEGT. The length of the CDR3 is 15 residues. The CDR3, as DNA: TGTGCCAGCAGTGAACCCGGACTAGTCTCCTACGAGCAGTACTTC. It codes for CASSEPGLVSYEQYF.

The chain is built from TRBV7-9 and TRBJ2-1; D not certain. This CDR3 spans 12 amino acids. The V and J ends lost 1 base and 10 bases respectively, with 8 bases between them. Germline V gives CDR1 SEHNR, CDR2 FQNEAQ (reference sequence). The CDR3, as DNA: TGTGCCAGCAGCTTAGAGACGGCAGAGCAGTTCTTC. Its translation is CASSLETAEQFF.

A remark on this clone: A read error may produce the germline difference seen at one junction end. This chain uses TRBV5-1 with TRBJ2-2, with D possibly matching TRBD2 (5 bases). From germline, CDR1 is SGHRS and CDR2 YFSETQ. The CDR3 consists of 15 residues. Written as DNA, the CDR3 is TGCGCCAGCCAACCCACAGCGGCACTCCCCGGTGAGCTGTTTTTT. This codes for CASQPTAALPGELFF. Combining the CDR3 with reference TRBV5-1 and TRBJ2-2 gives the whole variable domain KAGVTQTPRYLIKTRGQQVTLSCSPISGHRSVSWYQQTPGQGLQFLFEYFSETQRNKGNFPGRFSGRQFSNSRSEMNVSTLELGDSALYLCASQPTAALPGELFFGEGSRLTVL.

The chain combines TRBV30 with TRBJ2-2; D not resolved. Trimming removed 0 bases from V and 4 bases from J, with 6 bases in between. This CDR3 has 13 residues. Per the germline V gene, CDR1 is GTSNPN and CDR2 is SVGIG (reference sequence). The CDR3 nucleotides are TGTGCCTGGAGTGTGCAGGCCACCGGGGAGCTGTTTTTT. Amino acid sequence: CAWSVQATGELFF.

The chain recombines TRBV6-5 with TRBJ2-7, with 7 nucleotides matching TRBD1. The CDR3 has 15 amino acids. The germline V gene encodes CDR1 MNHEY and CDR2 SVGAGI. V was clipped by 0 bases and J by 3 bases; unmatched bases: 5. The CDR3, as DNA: TGTGCCAGCAGTTACTCGTATAGGGACAGCTACGAGCAGTACTTC. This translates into CASSYSYRDSYEQYF.

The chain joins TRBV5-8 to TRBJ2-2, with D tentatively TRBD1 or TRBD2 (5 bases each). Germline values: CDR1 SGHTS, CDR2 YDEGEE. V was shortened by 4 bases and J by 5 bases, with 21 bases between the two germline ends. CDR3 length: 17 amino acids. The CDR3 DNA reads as TGTGCCAGCAGCGTGGAGCCGGGACGGTACCGAACCGGGGAGCTGTTTTTT. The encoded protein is CASSVEPGRYRTGELFF.

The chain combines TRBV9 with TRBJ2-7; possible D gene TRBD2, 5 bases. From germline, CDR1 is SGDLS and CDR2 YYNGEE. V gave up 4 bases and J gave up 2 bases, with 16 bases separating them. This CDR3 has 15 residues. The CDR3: CASSPRGASTYEQYF. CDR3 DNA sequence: TGTGCCAGCAGCCCACGGGGAGCTTCAACCTACGAGCAGTACTTC.